Each of the 29 T cell receptor beta chains below was sequenced from the same sample in a study of technical replicates of blood from several donors (dated by TCRdb to the late 2010s). The method was the immunoSEQ multiplex PCR assay. In TCRdb, the immuneACCESS table is reduced to in-frame sequences with V and J assigned. These tables do not hold every clone; where another copy was compared, an unresolved V gene accounts for under half, and the others remain unexplained. This sample gives 58,000 or so clones in total; around 86% of them show up just once. In total, the top ten clones hold 4.5% to 6% of the sample. The sample was PBMCs. These receptors all stem from a human donor in good health. Some clones in this sample may be carry-over from other donors' samples.

The chain links TRBV29-1 to TRBJ1-6; TRBD1 matches 9 bases. Per germline, CDR1 SQVTM and CDR2 ANQGSEA. J was trimmed by 7 bases and V by 5 bases; bases with no gene match: 15. This CDR3 is 17 amino acids long. The CDR3 loop reads CSVQEGQGTGSNSPLHF. The CDR3, as DNA: TGCAGCGTTCAGGAAGGACAGGGGACGGGGAGCAATTCACCCCTCCACTTT.

The gene calls are TRBV6-1 and TRBJ1-5; 8 positions match TRBD1. Germline CDR1 reads MNHNS; CDR2 reads SASEGT. This CDR3 has 16 amino acids. With V trimmed by 2 bases and J by 3 bases, 6 bases remained unmatched. This CDR3 reads CASSERWQGANQPQHF. CDR3 coding DNA: TGTGCCAGCAGTGAACGCTGGCAGGGGGCCAATCAGCCCCAGCATTTT.

This chain uses TRBV14 with TRBJ2-3; 9 nucleotides agree with TRBD2. The ends lost 4 bases at V and 4 bases at J; junction bases unmatched: 3. Germline-derived CDR1 and CDR2 are SGHDN and FVKESK. The CDR3 has 14 amino acids. CDR3 protein: CASSRGLASDTQYF. In nucleotides, the CDR3 is TGTGCCAGCAGCCGGGGACTAGCCTCAGATACGCAGTATTTT.

The J gene is TRBJ2-3, the V gene TRBV4-3, with TRBD2 matching over 10 bases. With V trimmed by 0 bases and J by 5 bases, 5 bases remained unmatched. This CDR3 comprises 16 residues. Germline CDR1 reads LGHNA; CDR2 reads YSLEER. CDR3 in amino acids: CASSQESGRAGDTQYF. The CDR3 DNA reads TGCGCCAGCAGCCAAGAGAGCGGGAGGGCCGGAGATACGCAGTATTTT.

V usage is TRBV28 and J usage is TRBJ1-2; no definite D call. The ends were cut back, 6 bases at V and 1 base at J, with 9 bases in the middle. The CDR3 is 13 residues long. CDR1 is MDHEN, CDR2 SYDVKM, per germline. Written as DNA, the CDR3 is TGTGCCAGCAGCTCCCGGGTTAACTATGGCTACACCTTC. As protein: CASSSRVNYGYTF.

The chain joins TRBV5-6 to TRBJ1-1, with 7 nucleotides matching TRBD1. The V gene end was trimmed by 3 bases and the J gene end by 5 bases; junction bases not matched to a gene: 13. This CDR3 region has 16 residues. Germline V gives CDR1 SGHDT, CDR2 YYEEEE. This CDR3 is CASSYGGKGQTTEAFF. CDR3 nucleotides: TGTGCCAGCAGCTATGGGGGTAAGGGACAGACGACTGAAGCTTTCTTT.

The chain joins TRBV18 to TRBJ2-7, with a tentative D call TRBD2 (5 bases). This CDR3 is built from 17 residues. Trimming took 4 bases from V and 2 from J, leaving 21 bases between them. From germline, CDR1 is KGHSH and CDR2 LQKENI. In nucleotides, the CDR3 is TGTGCCAGCTCACTCGGTACTCTGGCGGGTAATACCTACGAGCAGTACTTC. Translation gives CASSLGTLAGNTYEQYF.

Turning to this clone: The same CDR3 also results from other DNA sequences found in this sample. J is TRBJ2-3 and V is TRBV9; 11 positions agree with TRBD2. Germline loops: CDR1 SGDLS, CDR2 YYNGEE. The CDR3 extends over 16 amino acids. V lost 0 bases to trimming and J lost 2 bases; unmatched junction nucleotides: 2. The CDR3: CASSVGTSGSTDTQYF. In DNA form, the CDR3 reads TGTGCCAGCAGCGTAGGGACTAGCGGGTCCACAGATACGCAGTATTTT.

This clone appeared a single time. This rearrangement joins TRBV13 to TRBJ2-7, with 7 bases fitting TRBD2. The CDR3 runs 14 residues. CDR1 PRHDT and CDR2 FYEKMQ come from the germline V gene (reference sequence). Trimming at V came to 4 bases and at J to 5 bases, leaving 8 bases not matched to a gene. The CDR3 loop is CASSSVGGSNEQYF. The CDR3 DNA follows: TGTGCCAGCAGCTCTGTCGGGGGGTCGAACGAGCAGTACTTC.

Only a few counts were recorded for this clone. The chain is built from TRBV9 and TRBJ1-1; D not certain. CDR3 length equals 14 residues. CDR1 SGDLS and CDR2 YYNGEE come from the germline V gene. With 3 bases removed from V and 2 bases from J, the gap between germline ends came to 11 bases. CDR3 sequence (DNA): TGTGCCAGCAGCGCGCTAGCGGGTAACACTGAAGCTTTCTTT. Translation: CASSALAGNTEAFF.

The V and J genes are TRBV29-1 and TRBJ2-5; a possible D gene is TRBD2 (6 bases). Germline V gene lookup returns CDR1 SQVTM and CDR2 ANQGSEA. The CDR3 is 16 amino acids. Trimming shortened V by 6 bases and J by 4 bases, and 24 bases separated the two germline ends. CDR3 bases: TGCAGCGTGGTGACTAGTGGGAGGAGGTTGGGAGAGACCCAGTACTTC. Its translation is CSVVTSGRRLGETQYF.

The J gene is TRBJ1-4, the V gene TRBV7-9; D unresolved. Germline CDR1 reads SEHNR; CDR2 reads FQNEAQ (reference sequence). The V end lost 5 bases, the J end lost 2 bases, and 9 bases lay between the germline ends. The CDR3 is 14 residues long. DNA of the CDR3: TGTGCCAGCAGCGCAAGTCGGACTAATGAAAAACTGTTTTTT. Its protein is CASSASRTNEKLFF.

The genes are TRBV11-2 and TRBJ2-1; 9 nucleotides align to TRBD2. Trimming at V came to 5 bases and at J to 5 bases, leaving 13 bases not matched to a gene. Germline V gene data show CDR1 as SGHAT and CDR2 as FQNNGV. The CDR3 has 17 amino acids. CDR3 amino acids: CASSVGRGGALDNEQFF. The CDR3 bases are TGTGCCAGCAGCGTGGGGCGGGGGGGAGCTCTGGACAATGAGCAGTTCTTC.

The chain recombines TRBV7-2 with TRBJ2-7; TRBD2 matches 14 bases. After removal of 3 bases from V and 9 bases from J, the junction contained 4 bases not matched to a gene. The CDR3 covers 14 residues. Germline CDR1 and CDR2: SGHTA and FQGNSA. CDR3 in amino acids: CASSLGLAGVWQYF. The CDR3 nucleotides read TGTGCCAGCAGCTTGGGACTAGCGGGAGTATGGCAGTACTTC.

This clone is categorized as medium-sized. The gene calls are TRBV6-4 and TRBJ1-2; D unresolved. The V gene's germline CDR1 is MRHNA and CDR2 SNTAGT. The CDR3 contains 13 residues. With 3 bases removed from V and 7 bases from J, the gap between germline ends came to 12 bases. The CDR3 DNA sequence: TGTGCCAGCAGTGATGCAGACACCGGTGGCTACACCTTC. It codes for CASSDADTGGYTF.

The chain employs TRBV6-1 and TRBJ1-6, with 12 nucleotides matching TRBD1. CDR1 is MNHNS, CDR2 SASEGT, per germline. CDR3 length equals 16 residues. Trimming removed 4 bases from V and 10 bases from J; junction bases left unmatched: 8. The DNA of the CDR3 is TGTGCCAGCAGTGCAGGGACAGGGGGCACTTGGTCACCCCTCCACTTT. This encodes CASSAGTGGTWSPLHF.

This clone occurred once. The V and J genes are TRBV18 and TRBJ2-7; possibly TRBD2 for D (6 bases). Trimming stripped 2 bases from V and 4 bases from J, with 9 bases between. The V gene's germline CDR1 is KGHSH and CDR2 LQKENI. The CDR3 loop spans 13 amino acids. CDR3 region: CASSPSGDYEQYF. The CDR3 DNA follows: TGTGCCAGCTCACCATCGGGAGATTACGAGCAGTACTTC.

This chain uses TRBV6-4 with TRBJ2-1; possible D gene TRBD2, 6 bases. The V end lost 7 bases, the J end lost 5 bases, and 18 bases lay between the germline ends. Germline-derived CDR1 and CDR2 are MRHNA and SNTAGT. The CDR3 has 15 residues. DNA of the CDR3: TGTGCCAGCAATTTCCGGGAGAGTAGGAACAATGAGCAGTTCTTC. It encodes CASNFRESRNNEQFF.

V usage is TRBV5-1 and J usage is TRBJ1-2; D is possibly TRBD1 (6 bases). CDR1 is SGHRS and CDR2 is YFSETQ in the germline V gene. V was clipped by 4 bases and J by 9 bases, with 16 bases between them. CDR3 length equals 13 residues. CDR3 coding DNA: TGCGCCAGCAGCGGAACAGGGTGGGGAAGCTACACCTTC. Its translation: CASSGTGWGSYTF.

The V and J genes are TRBV6-5 and TRBJ2-7; 12 bases map to TRBD2. Germline V CDR1 and CDR2: MNHEY, SVGAGI. This CDR3 is built from 16 residues. The V gene end was trimmed by 3 bases and the J gene end by 6 bases; junction bases not matched to a gene: 9. The CDR3 protein is CASSYTGWTSGAEQYF. In DNA form, the CDR3 reads TGTGCCAGCAGTTATACCGGTTGGACTAGCGGGGCCGAGCAGTACTTC.

The V call is TRBV18, the J call TRBJ2-7; a possible D gene is TRBD1 (5 bases). CDR1 and CDR2 (germline): KGHSH, LQKENI. The CDR3 runs to 12 residues. The V and J ends lost 3 bases and 7 bases respectively, with 10 bases between them. Written as DNA, the CDR3 is TGTGCCAGCTCACCCAGGGCAGTGGAGCAGTACTTC. Amino acid sequence: CASSPRAVEQYF.

This clone was counted once. The V and J genes are TRBV4-1 and TRBJ1-1; no reliable D call. Trimming took off 4 bases at V and 1 base at J, with 22 bases between the two ends. Germline-derived CDR1 and CDR2 are MGHRA and YSYEKL. This CDR3 is 18 amino acids long. CDR3 sequence (DNA): TGCGCCAGCAGCCCGGTTTTGGTCTTAATGTTGAGGAACACTGAAGCTTTCTTT. Its translation is CASSPVLVLMLRNTEAFF.

The V and J genes are TRBV4-3 and TRBJ1-2; 7 bases line up with TRBD1. This CDR3 has 15 residues. The germline V gene has CDR1 LGHNA and CDR2 YSLEER. The V segment lost 0 bases and the J segment 8 bases; nucleotides outside the gene matches: 9. Written as DNA, the CDR3 is TGCGCCAGCAGCCAAGAAATTACAGGGGTCGGCGGCTACACCTTC. This codes for CASSQEITGVGGYTF.

The chain employs TRBV13 and TRBJ2-7, with 14 bases identical to TRBD2. This CDR3 has 17 residues. CDR1 PRHDT and CDR2 FYEKMQ come from the germline V gene (reference sequence). Trimming took 5 bases from V and 6 from J; bases not matched to a gene: 12. The CDR3 reads CASSLWGLAGAQVEQYF. CDR3 in DNA: TGTGCCAGCAGCCTATGGGGACTAGCGGGGGCACAGGTCGAGCAGTACTTC.

This clone is a singleton in its sample. The chain joins TRBV7-8 to TRBJ2-3, with 9 nucleotides matching TRBD2. CDR3 size: 15 residues. The V gene end was trimmed by 6 bases and the J gene end by 1 base; junction bases not matched to a gene: 5. The germline V gene has CDR1 SGHVS and CDR2 FQNEAQ. For the CDR3, the DNA is TGTGCCAGCAGAGACCAGCGGGGGGGCACAGATACGCAGTATTTT. This gives the protein CASRDQRGGTDTQYF.

This chain connects TRBV6-4 to TRBJ2-4; maybe TRBD1 (6 bases). Germline V gives CDR1 MRHNA, CDR2 SNTAGT. The CDR3 runs to 13 residues. Trimming removed 5 bases from V and 9 bases from J, with 14 bases in between. In nucleotides, the CDR3 is TGTGCCAGCAGTAAGGACAGCGTCGGCATTCAGTACTTC. Translated, it gives CASSKDSVGIQYF.

The chain uses TRBV4-2 and TRBJ2-1; 10 bases match TRBD2. Germline assignment: CDR1 LGHNA and CDR2 YNFKEQ. V gave up 1 base and J gave up 5 bases; unmatched junction bases: 2. This CDR3 is built from 15 residues. CDR3 nucleotides: TGTGCCAGCAGCCAAGGCAGCGGGAGGGACAATGAGCAGTTCTTC. Protein: CASSQGSGRDNEQFF.

A single count supports this clone. J is TRBJ1-2 and V is TRBV15; D ambiguous. CDR1 and CDR2 from the germline V gene are LNHNV and YYDKDF (reference sequence). The ends were cut back, 5 bases at V and 8 bases at J, with 24 bases in the middle. This CDR3 has 16 residues. The CDR3 sequence is CATSDPWQFNYGGYTF. In nucleotides, the CDR3 is TGTGCCACCAGCGACCCCTGGCAGTTTAACTATGGAGGCTACACCTTC.

The J gene is TRBJ1-1, the V gene TRBV7-2; the D is unclear. CDR3 size: 14 residues. CDR1 and CDR2 from the germline V gene are SGHTA and FQGNSA. V was trimmed by 1 base and J by 7 bases, leaving 13 bases between them. CDR3 DNA: TGTGCCAGCAGCTTAGTGCGGGGAAGAGTTGAAGCTTTCTTT. The encoded protein is CASSLVRGRVEAFF.